Listed below are T cell receptor beta chains from one sample, sequenced in a study of T cell repertoires in aging, cancer and after chemotherapy. TCRdb independently ran MiXCR on the multiplex PCR reads; one entry per CDR3 protein. The sample carries 15,000 to 20,000 distinct CDR3 sequences, roughly 37% recorded once. Sample: blood. These receptors were taken from a human donor with a solid tumor. Both conserved end residues are part of each CDR3. D genes are given only for firm matches. Clone size is given for some rows only: seen once, a few or many times, or a class if the clone is expanded.

TGTGCCAAAGACAGGGCAAATAGCAATCAGCCCCAGCATTTT,CAKDRANSNQPQHF,TRBD1,-,TRBJ1-5,TRBV6-4
TGTGCCAGCAGCCGTGGGACAGGGAGGGACAATGAGCAGTTCTTC,CASSRGTGRDNEQFF,TRBD1,-,TRBJ2-1,TRBV7-6
TGTGCCTGGAGGACCCTAGCGGGAGGCCGAGATGAGCAGTTCTTC,CAWRTLAGGRDEQFF,TRBD2,-,TRBJ2-1,TRBV30
TGCAGCGCTGGGGAGGGGACCATAGAGCAGTTCTTC,CSAGEGTIEQFF,TRBD2,few,TRBJ2-1,TRBV29-1
TGTGCCAGCTCACCGGACAGGGGGCTCACAGATACGCAGTATTTT,CASSPDRGLTDTQYF,TRBD1,-,TRBJ2-3,TRBV18
TGTGCCAGCAGCTTAGGCCGGGGGACTGGAGAAGACGAGCAGTACTTC,CASSLGRGTGEDEQYF,-,-,TRBJ2-7,TRBV13
TGTGCCAGCAGTTCCGTAGGCCTGGGCCCGAACACTGAAGCTTTCTTT,CASSSVGLGPNTEAFF,-,-,TRBJ1-1,TRBV6-5
TGTGCCACCAGCAGAGAACCCTACGAGCAGTACTTC,CATSREPYEQYF,-,-,TRBJ2-7,TRBV15
TGCAGTGCTTGGGGGGGGGGCGGCGAGCAGTACTTC,CSAWGGGGEQYF,-,-,TRBJ2-7,TRBV20-1
TGTGCCAGCAGCTTAGGGGTTCGGGGAGGGTCCTACGAGCAGTACTTC,CASSLGVRGGSYEQYF,TRBD2,-,TRBJ2-7,TRBV7-6
TGTGCCAGCAGTCCCCTTAGTCTTACCACCGGGGAGCTGTTTTTT,CASSPLSLTTGELFF,-,once,TRBJ2-2,TRBV28
TGTGCCAGCAGTACAGGGGGTTCGATGGTGGCGGCAACTAGCACAGATACGCAGTATTTT,CASSTGGSMVAATSTDTQYF,TRBD1,few,TRBJ2-3,TRBV12-3/TRBV12-4
TGTGCCAGCAGCTTGGGGGGCGTCGAGCAGTACTTC,CASSLGGVEQYF,-,-,TRBJ2-7,TRBV7-9
TGTGCCAGCAGTTCGCAACTAGCTGACTACAATGAGCAGTTCTTC,CASSSQLADYNEQFF,-,few,TRBJ2-1,TRBV12-3/TRBV12-4
TGTGCCAGCACGGACCGGAGTACCTACAATGAGCAGTTCTTC,CASTDRSTYNEQFF,-,-,TRBJ2-1,TRBV6-2/TRBV6-3
TGTGCCAGTAGTATGGGTGAAGCCTACGAGCAGTACTTC,CASSMGEAYEQYF,-,few,TRBJ2-7,TRBV19
TGTGCCAGCAGTTTCGGGCAGACCAATCAGCCCCAGCATTTT,CASSFGQTNQPQHF,-,-,TRBJ1-5,TRBV12-3/TRBV12-4
TGTGCCACCAGTGATCCGGGACAGGGGGAAGACCAGCCCCAGCATTTT,CATSDPGQGEDQPQHF,TRBD1,-,TRBJ1-5,TRBV24-1
TGTGCCAGTAGTGTCACCGAGTGGGAAGAGACCCAGTACTTC,CASSVTEWEETQYF,-,medium-sized,TRBJ2-5,TRBV19
TGTGCCAGCAGCTTTGGGACAGGGCCCTATAATTCACCCCTCCACTTT,CASSFGTGPYNSPLHF,TRBD1,-,TRBJ1-6,TRBV5-6
TGCGCCAGCAGCTTGGCGACAGGGGAGGGAAAACTGTTTTTT,CASSLATGEGKLFF,TRBD1,-,TRBJ1-4,TRBV5-3
TGTGCCAGCAGTTCAGGCCTTTCCTACGAGCAGTACTTC,CASSSGLSYEQYF,-,once,TRBJ2-7,TRBV12-3/TRBV12-4
TGTGCCAGCAGCCCGAGGGGGGACGGCTACACCTTC,CASSPRGDGYTF,-,-,TRBJ1-2,TRBV7-9
TGTGCCAGCAAGACAGTTGCAACTAATGAAAAACTGTTTTTT,CASKTVATNEKLFF,-,-,TRBJ1-4,TRBV12-3/TRBV12-4
TGTGCCAGCAGCCGATTAGGATCCTATGGCTACACCTTC,CASSRLGSYGYTF,-,once,TRBJ1-2,TRBV7-2
TGTGCCAGCAGTTTATATGCCCCCGGGAGCGGGGGTTCGACAGATACGCAGTATTTT,CASSLYAPGSGGSTDTQYF,TRBD2,-,TRBJ2-3,TRBV28
TGTGCCAGCAGCGCGACCCAGGGGACAGATACGCAGTATTTT,CASSATQGTDTQYF,-,few,TRBJ2-3,TRBV6-1
TGTGCCAGCAGTTACTCGAGGGTTCGGGCGGGAGCGAACACCGGGGAGCTGTTTTTT,CASSYSRVRAGANTGELFF,TRBD2,-,TRBJ2-2,TRBV6-2/TRBV6-3
TGTGCCTGGTCGGGCCTTAACTACGAGCAGTACTTC,CAWSGLNYEQYF,-,-,TRBJ2-7,TRBV30
TGTGCCAGCAGCTTGGGCGCGGCCCCGTACCAAGAGACCCAGTACTTC,CASSLGAAPYQETQYF,-,-,TRBJ2-5,TRBV5-4
TGTGCCAGCAGCTTAGGGGGTAACAGGGCTTCTGGAAACACCATATATTTT,CASSLGGNRASGNTIYF,-,few,TRBJ1-3,TRBV11-1
TGTGCCAGCAGCTTAGCAGGGGGCGCTGGCTACACCTTC,CASSLAGGAGYTF,TRBD1,-,TRBJ1-2,TRBV7-9
TGCGCCACTTCAGGTCGGGGTTTTAATGAGCAGTTCTTC,CATSGRGFNEQFF,-,-,TRBJ2-1,TRBV10-1
TGCAGTGCTAGAGTCAGGCGATCTAGCACAGATACGCAGTATTTT,CSARVRRSSTDTQYF,-,few,TRBJ2-3,TRBV20-1
TGTGCCAGCAGCCCCGGAAGGGACAGGGAGATGAACGGGGAGCTGTTTTTT,CASSPGRDREMNGELFF,TRBD1,-,TRBJ2-2,TRBV13
TGTGCCAGCAGCTTCGGGGGACAAACAAGAGAGACCCAGTACTTC,CASSFGGQTRETQYF,-,-,TRBJ2-5,TRBV14
TGCAGTGCTAGAGGGGAACTAGCGGGAGAGATTGATACGCAGTATTTT,CSARGELAGEIDTQYF,TRBD2,few,TRBJ2-3,TRBV20-1
TGTGCCAGTATCCCGGGACAGGGGATTCCTATGGGGCAGTTCTTC,CASIPGQGIPMGQFF,TRBD1,few,TRBJ2-1,TRBV19
TGCGCCAGCAGCGGAACCGGGACACCGACCAGAGAGACCCAGTACTTC,CASSGTGTPTRETQYF,-,few,TRBJ2-5,TRBV5-1
TGCGCCAGCAGCTTGGTCGTTTCCACAGATACGCAGTATTTT,CASSLVVSTDTQYF,-,-,TRBJ2-3,TRBV5-5
TGTGCCAGAATGGGTTCGGCGGGCGCCGGGGAGCTGTTTTTT,CARMGSAGAGELFF,-,medium-sized,TRBJ2-2,TRBV5-3
TGTGCCAGCAGGCGCGATCTACGGGACAGTTTAGCAATAGCGAACAATGAGCAGTTCTTC,CASRRDLRDSLAIANNEQFF,TRBD1,-,TRBJ2-1,TRBV6-1
TGTGCCAGCAGCTGGGGACAGGGGGCCTACGAGCAGTACTTC,CASSWGQGAYEQYF,TRBD1,-,TRBJ2-7,TRBV6-1
TGTGCCAGCTCACCTCCGGGACTAGACACAGATACGCAGTATTTT,CASSPPGLDTDTQYF,TRBD2,few,TRBJ2-3,TRBV18
TGTGCCAGCAGCGCCGGACAGGGGATGGGAGAAAAACTGTTTTTT,CASSAGQGMGEKLFF,TRBD1,few,TRBJ1-4,TRBV5-6
TGTGCCAGCAGTTTAGACAGCTGGTTGACAGGGCCCACTGAAGCTTTCTTT,CASSLDSWLTGPTEAFF,TRBD1,-,TRBJ1-1,TRBV12-3/TRBV12-4
TGTGCCAGTAGTCCTTCCCTTTCTTCTGGAAACACCATATATTTT,CASSPSLSSGNTIYF,-,-,TRBJ1-3,TRBV19
TGTGCCAGCGGCCCGAACTACGAGCAGTACTTC,CASGPNYEQYF,-,few,TRBJ2-7,TRBV6-6